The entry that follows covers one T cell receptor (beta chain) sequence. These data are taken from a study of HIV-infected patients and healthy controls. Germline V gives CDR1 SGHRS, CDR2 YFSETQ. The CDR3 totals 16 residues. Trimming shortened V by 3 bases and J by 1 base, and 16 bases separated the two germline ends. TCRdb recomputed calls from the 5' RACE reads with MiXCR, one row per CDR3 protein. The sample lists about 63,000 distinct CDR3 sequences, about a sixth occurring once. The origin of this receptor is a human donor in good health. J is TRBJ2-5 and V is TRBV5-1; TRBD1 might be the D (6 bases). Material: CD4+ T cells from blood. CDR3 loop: CASSSEKGQLQETQYF. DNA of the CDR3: TGCGCCAGCAGCTCAGAAAAAGGACAGCTCCAAGAGACCCAGTACTTC.